This entry lists 21 T cell receptor beta chains sequenced from one sample in a study of T cells after yellow fever vaccination. TCRdb re-called the 5' RACE reads with MiXCR, one entry per CDR3 protein. Altogether just under 600,000 distinct CDR3 sequences are present, approximately 15% being singletons, with the ten largest covering about an eighth. The sequenced sample was PBMCs, obtained on the day of the yellow fever booster vaccination. These receptors were taken from a man aged 25 to 45 who received the YFV17D yellow fever vaccine.

This sequence joins TRBV30 and TRBJ2-7, with D hard to call. Deletions cut 1 base from V and 2 bases from J, with 6 bases between. Germline V lookup: CDR1 GTSNPN, CDR2 SVGIG (reference sequence). The CDR3 contains 12 residues. CDR3 region: CAWSAFAYEQYF. In nucleotides, the CDR3 is TGTGCCTGGAGTGCCTTCGCCTACGAGCAGTACTTC.

This clonotype occurred a few times. The V gene is TRBV20-1, the J gene TRBJ2-1, with 11 nucleotides matching TRBD2. The CDR3 runs 16 residues. In germline, CDR1 is DFQATT, CDR2 SNEGSKA (reference sequence). V lost 2 bases and J lost 2; bases outside the gene matches: 5. The DNA for the CDR3 is TGCAGTGCTAGACCTGGGACTAGCGGAGCCTACAATGAGCAGTTCTTC. Protein product: CSARPGTSGAYNEQFF.

This clonotype occurred a few times. V is TRBV12-3 or TRBV12-4 and J is TRBJ2-3; the D call may be TRBD1 or TRBD2 (6 bases each). The CDR3 sequence is 15 residues long. Trimming pared 4 bases from V and 0 bases from J, leaving 11 bases between. As DNA, the CDR3 is TGTGCCAGCAGTTGGAACGGGGGCAGCACAGATACGCAGTATTTT. As protein: CASSWNGGSTDTQYF.

The gene calls are TRBV20-1 and TRBJ1-1, with D hard to call. The CDR3 covers 15 residues. With 3 bases removed from V and 3 bases from J, the gap between germline ends came to 17 bases. The V gene's germline CDR1 is DFQATT and CDR2 SNEGSKA (reference sequence). In DNA form, the CDR3 reads TGCAGTGCTAGGACGGCGTGGACCGGGGACACTGAAGCTTTCTTT. Protein product: CSARTAWTGDTEAFF.

The rearrangement uses TRBV7-3 and TRBJ2-2, with D maybe TRBD2 (5 bases). V was shortened by 5 bases and J by 7 bases, with 8 bases between the two germline ends. The CDR3 has 12 amino acids. Per germline, CDR1 SGHTA and CDR2 FQGTGA. CDR3 protein: CASSEGGGELFF. Written as DNA, the CDR3 is TGTGCCAGCAGCGAGGGCGGCGGGGAGCTGTTTTTT.

This clonotype appeared a few times. The chain links TRBV5-1 to TRBJ2-2; 9 bases are a match to TRBD2. The CDR3 is made up of 15 amino acids. The germline gives CDR1 SGHRS, CDR2 YFSETQ. Trimming removed 8 bases from V and 5 bases from J; junction bases left unmatched: 10. The CDR3 bases are TGCGCCAGTGAGCGGGAGGCCCCCCGGACCGGGGAGCTGTTTTTT. Its protein product is CASEREAPRTGELFF.

The V and J genes are TRBV5-8 and TRBJ1-5; D gene uncertain. In germline, CDR1 is SGHTS, CDR2 YDEGEE. The CDR3 extends over 12 amino acids. V lost 2 bases, J lost 5 bases, and 5 bases lay in between. The CDR3: CASSLIYQPQHF. The CDR3 DNA sequence: TGTGCCAGCAGCTTAATATATCAGCCCCAGCATTTT.

V and J are TRBV4-2 and TRBJ1-2; TRBD1 aligns across 8 bases. V shed 0 bases, J shed 4 bases, and the junction held 4 bases outside the gene matches. Germline V CDR1 and CDR2: LGHNA, YNFKEQ. This CDR3 has 15 amino acids. For the CDR3, the DNA is TGTGCCAGCAGCCAAGAGGGACAGGCGATCTATGGCTACACCTTC. Its protein product is CASSQEGQAIYGYTF.

V and J are TRBV14 and TRBJ1-4; no clear D gene. This CDR3 spans 18 amino acids. Trimming cost V 1 base and J 8 bases, with 23 bases left between them. Germline V lookup: CDR1 SGHDN, CDR2 FVKESK. CDR3 DNA sequence: TGTGCCAGCAGCCAAGCCCCTGATGCGGGCCTAAGCGGCGAAAAACTGTTTTTT. Residues: CASSQAPDAGLSGEKLFF.

This chain uses TRBV7-2 with TRBJ2-5; 9 bases fit TRBD2. Unmatched junction bases numbered 12, after V lost 5 bases and J lost 5 bases. The CDR3 contains 16 residues. From germline, CDR1 is SGHTA and CDR2 FQGNSA. The CDR3 DNA reads as TGTGCCAGCAGCCTCGGGGCGGGAGGGCTTTTGGAGACCCAGTACTTC. It codes for CASSLGAGGLLETQYF.

The sample holds a few counts of this clonotype. The rearrangement links TRBV7-8 to TRBJ1-5, with D uncertain. This CDR3 has 14 residues. Germline V gives CDR1 SGHVS, CDR2 FQNEAQ. Trimming cost V 6 bases and J 4 bases, with 13 bases left between them. CDR3 amino acids: CASRLGSANQPQHF. CDR3 coding DNA: TGTGCCAGCAGACTAGGATCAGCAAATCAGCCCCAGCATTTT.

The chain carries TRBV20-1 and TRBJ2-4; D might be TRBD2 (5 bases). V lost 0 bases to trimming and J lost 7 bases, with 13 bases between them. Germline CDR1 DFQATT, CDR2 SNEGSKA (reference sequence). The length of the CDR3 is 14 residues. In nucleotides, the CDR3 is TGCAGTGCTAGAGATCGGCGGGCGGTGAACATTCAGTACTTC. This translates into CSARDRRAVNIQYF.

The table lists this clonotype with a few counts. V is TRBV30 and J is TRBJ1-1; D not resolved. The V end lost 0 bases, the J end lost 8 bases, and 16 bases lay between the germline ends. The CDR3 consists of 14 residues. The germline V gene encodes CDR1 GTSNPN and CDR2 SVGIG (reference sequence). CDR3 bases: TGTGCCTGGAGTGTGGTCTGGGGTGATGAGGAAGCTTTCTTT. Protein product: CAWSVVWGDEEAFF.

This clonotype has a handful of counts. Its ends do not fully match the called genes, so a read error is possible. The rearrangement uses TRBV20-1 and TRBJ2-7; TRBD1 is a possible D gene (6 bases). The CDR3 spans 11 residues. Germline CDR1 and CDR2: DFQATT and SNEGSKA (reference sequence). The DNA of the CDR3 is TGCAGTGCTGACCAGGGGATGGAGATCCACTTC. Its translation: CSADQGMEIHF.

The V and J genes are TRBV5-1 and TRBJ2-3; 7 bases are a match to TRBD1. Unmatched junction bases numbered 4, after V lost 6 bases and J lost 0 bases. The CDR3 length is 14 residues. Germline V gene sequence: CDR1 SGHRS, CDR2 YFSETQ. CDR3 residues: CASTQGQSTDTQYF. The DNA of the CDR3 is TGCGCCAGCACCCAGGGACAGAGCACAGATACGCAGTATTTT. Full variable domain (rest looked up from reference TRBV5-1 and TRBJ2-3): KAGVTQTPRYLIKTRGQQVTLSCSPISGHRSVSWYQQTPGQGLQFLFEYFSETQRNKGNFPGRFSGRQFSNSRSEMNVSTLELGDSALYLCASTQGQSTDTQYFGPGTRLTVL.

This chain uses TRBV6-2 or TRBV6-3 with TRBJ2-7; possibly TRBD2 for D (6 bases). The germline V gene encodes CDR1 MNHEY and CDR2 SVGEGT. V was trimmed by 4 bases and J by 5 bases, leaving 15 bases between them. The CDR3 is 14 amino acids. Here the CDR3 reads CASSFGGREHEQYF. The CDR3 DNA sequence: TGTGCCAGCAGTTTTGGGGGTCGGGAGCACGAGCAGTACTTC.

This clonotype was counted only a few times. The chain recombines TRBV6-1 with TRBJ2-3; the match to TRBD2 covers 7 bases. V lost 5 bases, J lost 1 base, and 18 bases stayed unmatched. The CDR3 loop spans 19 amino acids. Germline V gene data show CDR1 as MNHNS and CDR2 as SASEGT. CDR3 in DNA: TGTGCCAGCAGTCCTCCCTTGCACCCCCTGGCGGGAGGCACAGATACGCAGTATTTT. Its protein product is CASSPPLHPLAGGTDTQYF.

The J gene is TRBJ2-7, the V gene TRBV20-1, with 8 bases fitting TRBD2. Germline V gene data show CDR1 as DFQATT and CDR2 as SNEGSKA (reference sequence). This CDR3 region has 14 residues. The trim removed 3 bases at V and 2 bases at J, leaving 6 bases unmatched. The CDR3 sequence is CSASGTSGPYEQYF. The CDR3 bases are TGCAGTGCTAGCGGTACTAGCGGTCCCTACGAGCAGTACTTC.

This clonotype was observed a few times. This rearrangement joins TRBV6-2 or TRBV6-3 to TRBJ2-7; 7 positions agree with TRBD2. Trimming removed 2 bases from V and 1 base from J; junction bases left unmatched: 11. Germline loops: CDR1 MNHEY, CDR2 SVGEGT. The CDR3 extends over 17 amino acids. CDR3 amino acids: CASSYLPLAAESYEQYF. The CDR3 DNA reads TGTGCCAGCAGTTACCTCCCGCTAGCGGCTGAATCCTACGAGCAGTACTTC.

The sample holds a few counts of this clonotype. This chain links TRBV12-3 or TRBV12-4 with TRBJ1-5, with D possibly matching TRBD1 (6 bases). The V end lost 3 bases, the J end lost 2 bases, and 17 bases lay between the germline ends. The CDR3 is made up of 17 amino acids. CDR3 residues: CASSFQSGDAGNQPQHF. The CDR3, as DNA: TGTGCCAGCAGTTTCCAATCAGGGGACGCGGGCAATCAGCCCCAGCATTTT.

This clonotype has a handful of counts. The chain recombines TRBV7-2 with TRBJ2-7, with 7 bases lining up with TRBD1. After removal of 5 bases from V and 2 bases from J, the junction contained 6 bases not matched to a gene. The CDR3 is made up of 14 amino acids. Germline CDR1 is SGHTA and CDR2 is FQGNSA. The CDR3: CASSRRDRAYEQYF. CDR3 nucleotide sequence: TGTGCCAGCAGCCGCCGGGACAGAGCCTACGAGCAGTACTTC.